This entry describes one T cell receptor beta chain. This clonotype was detected only a few times. Its cognate antigen has yet to be identified. Base qualities are not recorded, but no much larger clone differs from it by a single base. The sample comes from a study (dated by TCRdb to 2016 to 2018). V is reduced by 1 base and J by 2 bases, leaving a spacing of 12 bases between them. The CDR3 numbers 15 residues from cysteine through phenylalanine. Solely the CDR3 DNA is kept, with 45 bases framed from the first base. In the germline V gene, CDR1 corresponds to SGHRS and CDR2 to YFSETQ. The library was produced with RT-PCR. The sequencer was an Illumina MiSeq. TCRdb reworked the public reads: Q25 trimming with fastp, MiXCR clone assembly, productive beta chains retained. Entries are consolidated by CDR3 protein sequence, retaining the most common genes and DNA. Across this sample there are about 680,000 distinct CDR3 sequences, with approximately 14% seen only once. The ten largest clones capture 3.6% of the sample.

Rearrangement joined TRBV5-1 to TRBJ1-1; the D gene is unclear. This receptor was identified in a female donor in good health, serving as a healthy control. Source material: memory CD4+ T cells from blood. CDR3 loop: CASSLRAGDNTEAFF. At the DNA level, the sequence is TGCGCCAGCAGCTTGAGGGCTGGAGACAACACTGAAGCTTTCTTT.